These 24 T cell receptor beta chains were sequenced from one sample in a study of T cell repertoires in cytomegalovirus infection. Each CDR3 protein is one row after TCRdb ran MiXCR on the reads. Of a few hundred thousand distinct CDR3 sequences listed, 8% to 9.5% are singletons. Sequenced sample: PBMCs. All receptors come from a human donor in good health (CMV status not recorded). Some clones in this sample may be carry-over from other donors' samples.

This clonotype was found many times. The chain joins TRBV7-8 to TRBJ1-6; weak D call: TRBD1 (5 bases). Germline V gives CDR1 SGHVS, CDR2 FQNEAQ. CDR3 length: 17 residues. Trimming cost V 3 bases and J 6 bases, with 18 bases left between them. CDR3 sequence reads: CASSLRGRRVSNSPLHF. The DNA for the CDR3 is TGTGCCAGCAGCTTGCGGGGACGGCGGGTCAGTAATTCACCCCTCCACTTT.

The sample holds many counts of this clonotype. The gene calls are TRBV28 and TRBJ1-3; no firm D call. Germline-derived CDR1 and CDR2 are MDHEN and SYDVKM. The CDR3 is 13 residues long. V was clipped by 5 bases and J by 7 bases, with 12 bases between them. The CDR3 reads CASSIPLRNTIYF. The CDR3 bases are TGTGCCAGCAGTATCCCGCTAAGGAACACCATATATTTT.

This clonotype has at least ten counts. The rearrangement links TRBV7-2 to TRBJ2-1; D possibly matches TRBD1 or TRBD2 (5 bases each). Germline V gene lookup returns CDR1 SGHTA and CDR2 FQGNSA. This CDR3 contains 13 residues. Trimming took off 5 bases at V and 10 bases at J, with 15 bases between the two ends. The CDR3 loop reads CASSGGPRGEQFF. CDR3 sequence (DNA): TGTGCCAGCAGCGGGGGACCGAGGGGAGAGCAGTTCTTC.

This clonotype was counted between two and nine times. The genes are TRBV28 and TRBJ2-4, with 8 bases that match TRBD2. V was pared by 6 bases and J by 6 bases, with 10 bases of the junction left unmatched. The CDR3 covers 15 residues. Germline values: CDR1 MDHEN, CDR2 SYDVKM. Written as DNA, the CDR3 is TGTGCCAGCAGGCCCGGGGGGGCGCCTAGAAACATTCAGTACTTC. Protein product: CASRPGGAPRNIQYF.

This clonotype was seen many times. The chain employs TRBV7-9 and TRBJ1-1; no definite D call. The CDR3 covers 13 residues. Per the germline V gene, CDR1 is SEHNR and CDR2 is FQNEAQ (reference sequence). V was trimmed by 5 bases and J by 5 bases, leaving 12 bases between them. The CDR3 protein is CASSRLQSTEAFF. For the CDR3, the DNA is TGTGCCAGCAGCCGCCTCCAGAGTACTGAAGCTTTCTTT. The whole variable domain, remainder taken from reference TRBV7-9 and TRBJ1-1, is DTGVSQNPRHKITKRGQNVTFRCDPISEHNRLYWYRQTLGQGPEFLTYFQNEAQLEKSRLLSDRFSAERPKGSFSTLEIQRTEQGDSAMYLCASSRLQSTEAFFGQGTRLTVV.

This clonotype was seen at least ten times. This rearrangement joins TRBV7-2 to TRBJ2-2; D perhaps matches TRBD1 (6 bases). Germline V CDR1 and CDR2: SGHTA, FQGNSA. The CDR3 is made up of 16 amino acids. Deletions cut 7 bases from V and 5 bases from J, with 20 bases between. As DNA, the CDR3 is TGTGCCAGCATCTCCCAAGCACAGGGTTGGACCGGGGAGCTGTTTTTT. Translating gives CASISQAQGWTGELFF.

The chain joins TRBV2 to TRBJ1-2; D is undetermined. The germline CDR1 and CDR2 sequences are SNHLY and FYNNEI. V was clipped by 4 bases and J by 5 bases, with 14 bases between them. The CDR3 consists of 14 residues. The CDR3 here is CASSAGRGSYGYTF. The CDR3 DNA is TGTGCCAGCAGTGCTGGGCGGGGATCGTATGGCTACACCTTC.

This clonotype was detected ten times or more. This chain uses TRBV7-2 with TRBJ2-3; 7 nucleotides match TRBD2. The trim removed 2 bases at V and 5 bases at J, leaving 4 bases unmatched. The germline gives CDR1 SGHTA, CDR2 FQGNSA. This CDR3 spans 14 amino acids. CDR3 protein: CASSLNLAGDTQYF. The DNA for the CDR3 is TGTGCCAGCAGCTTAAATTTAGCGGGAGATACGCAGTATTTT.

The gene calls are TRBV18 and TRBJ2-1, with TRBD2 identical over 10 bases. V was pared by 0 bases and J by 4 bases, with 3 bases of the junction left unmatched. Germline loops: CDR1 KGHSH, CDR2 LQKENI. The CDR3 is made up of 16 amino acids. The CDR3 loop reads CASSPPSSGSYNEQFF. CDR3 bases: TGTGCCAGCTCACCACCGTCTAGCGGGAGTTACAATGAGCAGTTCTTC.

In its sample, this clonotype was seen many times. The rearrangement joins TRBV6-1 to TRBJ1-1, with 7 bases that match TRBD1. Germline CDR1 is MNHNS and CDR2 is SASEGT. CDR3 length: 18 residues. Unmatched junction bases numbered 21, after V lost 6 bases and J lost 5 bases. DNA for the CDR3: TGTGCCAGCAGCCCCCTTGGGCAGGGGGTATGGGTGTTTACTGAAGCTTTCTTT. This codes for CASSPLGQGVWVFTEAFF.

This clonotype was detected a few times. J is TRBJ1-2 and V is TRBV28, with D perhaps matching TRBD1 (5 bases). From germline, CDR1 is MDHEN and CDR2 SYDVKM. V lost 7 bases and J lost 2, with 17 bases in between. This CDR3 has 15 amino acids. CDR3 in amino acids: CASTHPRNRNYGYTF. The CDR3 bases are TGTGCCAGCACTCATCCCCGTAACAGGAACTATGGCTACACCTTC.

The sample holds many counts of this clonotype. The CDR3, as DNA: TGCAGCGTTGAATCGGGACAGGTCGAGTTCTTC. The encoded protein is CSVESGQVEFF. This chain joins TRBV29-1 and TRBJ2-1; 8 bases line up with TRBD1. Germline CDR1 SQVTM, CDR2 ANQGSEA. V dropped 2 bases and J dropped 14; count of bases not matched to a gene: 5. The CDR3 has 11 amino acids.

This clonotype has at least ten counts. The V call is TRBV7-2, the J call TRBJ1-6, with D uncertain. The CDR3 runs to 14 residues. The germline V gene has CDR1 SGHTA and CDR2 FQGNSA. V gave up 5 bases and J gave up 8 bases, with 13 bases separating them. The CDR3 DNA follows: TGTGCCAGCAGCCTCCGGGCTGGGGATTCACCCCTCCACTTT. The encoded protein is CASSLRAGDSPLHF.

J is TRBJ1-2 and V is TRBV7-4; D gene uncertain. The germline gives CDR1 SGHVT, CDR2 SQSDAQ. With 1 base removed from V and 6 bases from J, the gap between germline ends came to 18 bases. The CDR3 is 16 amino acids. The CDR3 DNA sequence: TGTGCCAGCAGCTTAGGATCCTACGGACTCAGCCATGGCTACACCTTC. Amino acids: CASSLGSYGLSHGYTF.

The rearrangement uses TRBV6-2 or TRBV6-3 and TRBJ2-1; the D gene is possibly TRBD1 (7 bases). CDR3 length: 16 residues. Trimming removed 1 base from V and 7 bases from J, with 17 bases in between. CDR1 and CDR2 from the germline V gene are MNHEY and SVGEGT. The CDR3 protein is CASSYWAGQLRNEQFF. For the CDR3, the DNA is TGTGCCAGCAGTTACTGGGCGGGACAGCTGAGGAATGAGCAGTTCTTC.

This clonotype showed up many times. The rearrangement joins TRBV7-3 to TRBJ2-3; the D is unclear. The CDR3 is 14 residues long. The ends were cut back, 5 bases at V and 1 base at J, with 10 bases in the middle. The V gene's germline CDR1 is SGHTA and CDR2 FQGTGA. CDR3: CASSPGVGTDTQYF. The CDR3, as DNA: TGTGCCAGCAGCCCAGGCGTTGGCACAGATACGCAGTATTTT.

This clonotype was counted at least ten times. In nucleotides, the CDR3 is TGTGCCAGCAGCTTAGATTTACCCGGCACTGAAGCTTTCTTT. Its protein is CASSLDLPGTEAFF. The chain couples TRBV7-2 to TRBJ1-1; no reliable D call. CDR1 is SGHTA and CDR2 is FQGNSA in the germline V gene. The CDR3 has 14 amino acids. Trimming stripped 1 base from V and 4 bases from J, with 10 bases between.

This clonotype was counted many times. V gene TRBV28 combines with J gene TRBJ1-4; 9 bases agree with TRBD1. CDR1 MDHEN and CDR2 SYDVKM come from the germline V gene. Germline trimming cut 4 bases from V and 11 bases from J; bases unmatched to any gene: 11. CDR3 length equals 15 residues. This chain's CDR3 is CASSSNRDRALKLFF. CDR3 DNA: TGTGCCAGCAGTTCAAACCGGGACAGGGCATTGAAACTGTTTTTT. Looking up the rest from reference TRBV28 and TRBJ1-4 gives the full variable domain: DVKVTQSSRYLVKRTGEKVFLECVQDMDHENMFWYRQDPGLGLRLIYFSYDVKMKEKGDIPEGYSVSREKKERFSLILESASTNQTSMYLCASSSNRDRALKLFFGSGTQLSVL.

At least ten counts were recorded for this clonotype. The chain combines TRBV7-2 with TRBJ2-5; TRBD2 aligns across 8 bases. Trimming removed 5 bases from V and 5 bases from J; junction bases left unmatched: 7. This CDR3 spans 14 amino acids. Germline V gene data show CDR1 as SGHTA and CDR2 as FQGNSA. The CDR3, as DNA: TGTGCCAGCAGCGGACGGACTAGCTTGGAGACCCAGTACTTC. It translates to CASSGRTSLETQYF.

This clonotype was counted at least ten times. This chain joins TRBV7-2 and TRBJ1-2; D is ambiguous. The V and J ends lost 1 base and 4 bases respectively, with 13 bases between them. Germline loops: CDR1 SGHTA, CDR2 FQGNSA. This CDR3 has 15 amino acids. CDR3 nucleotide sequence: TGTGCCAGCAGCTTAGGTTTAAGCGAAAGCTATGGCTACACCTTC. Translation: CASSLGLSESYGYTF.

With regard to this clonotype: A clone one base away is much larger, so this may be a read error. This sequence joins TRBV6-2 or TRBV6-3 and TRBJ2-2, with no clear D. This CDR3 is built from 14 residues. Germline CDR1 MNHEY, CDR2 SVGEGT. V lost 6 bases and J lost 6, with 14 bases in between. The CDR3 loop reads CASRVTQSSGELFF. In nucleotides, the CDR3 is TGTGCCAGCAGGGTTACCCAGAGTTCCGGGGAGCTGTTTTTT.

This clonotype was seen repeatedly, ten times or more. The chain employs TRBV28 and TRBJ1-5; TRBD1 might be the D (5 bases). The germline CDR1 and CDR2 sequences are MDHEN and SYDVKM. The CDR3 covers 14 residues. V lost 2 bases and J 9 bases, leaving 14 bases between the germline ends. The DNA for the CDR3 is TGTGCCAGCAGTTTAGGGGGGGAGCTCCGGCCCCAGCATTTT. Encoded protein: CASSLGGELRPQHF.

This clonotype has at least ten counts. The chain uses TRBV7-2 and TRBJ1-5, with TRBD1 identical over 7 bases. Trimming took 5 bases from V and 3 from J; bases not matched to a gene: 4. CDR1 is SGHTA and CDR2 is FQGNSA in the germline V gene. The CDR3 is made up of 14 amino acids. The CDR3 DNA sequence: TGTGCCAGCAGCGTGGGACAGATCAATCAGCCCCAGCATTTT. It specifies CASSVGQINQPQHF.

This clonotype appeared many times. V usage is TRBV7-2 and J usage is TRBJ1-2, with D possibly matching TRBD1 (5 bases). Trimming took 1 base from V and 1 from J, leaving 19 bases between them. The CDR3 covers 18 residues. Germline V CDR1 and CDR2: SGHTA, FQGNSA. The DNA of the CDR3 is TGTGCCAGCAGCTTAGTTGCAGGGAGCCCCCTTAATAACTATGGCTACACCTTC. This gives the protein CASSLVAGSPLNNYGYTF.